These T cell receptor beta chains were read from a single sample in a study of blood T cell repertoires in COVID-19. The table came from immunoSEQ multiplex PCR; TCRdb's copy has only in-frame clones and leaves some out. The sample has 150,000 to 200,000 clones, roughly 89% seen once. Sequencing used peripheral blood. Every receptor here comes from a woman in her fifties or sixties with acute or convalescent COVID-19. Both conserved end residues are part of each CDR3.

V gene	CDR3 protein
TRBV5-1	CASSLDGSYGYTF
TRBV18	CASSPGATNEKLFF
TRBV24-1	CATSDTYSGDISDTQYF
TRBV11-2	CASSPGTGPNSPLHF
TRBV5-6	CASSHWTGSSYEQYF
TRBV9	CASSDASGSGNTIYF
TRBV6-2/TRBV6-3	CASSRTDNSPLHF
TRBV7-9	CASSLAEGAAYEQYF
TRBV2	CASRATGNTGELFF
TRBV6-5	CASRGQGDDDGELFF
TRBV9	CASSPGTGFSYGYTF
TRBV7-2	CASGNRGNEQYF
TRBV5-4	CASSLGTGVAYGYTF
TRBV6-5	CASSRQENYGYTF
TRBV15	CATSRSLNEKLFF
TRBV28	CASSFVTIGNQPQHF
TRBV5-4	CASNPPEAGYGEQYF
TRBV7-8	CASSLAGGVEKLFF
TRBV13	CASSLPRGRTEAFF
TRBV10-3	CAISDSGGQGTYEQYF
TRBV24-1	CATGLGSTDTQYF
TRBV30	CASRPGTSSYEQYF
TRBV7-2	CASSLRGRGETQYF
TRBV7-9	CASSFPTGNNSPLHF
TRBV5-5	CASSLAQLYQETQYF
TRBV29-1	CSVEVSNTEAFF
TRBV7-3	CASSSDWAGELFF
TRBV14	CASSRQGITGYTF
TRBV19	CASSIVPPHLGQGPDGYTF
TRBV7-8	CASSRREGNQPQHF
TRBV7-9	CASSKQGNYGYTF
TRBV11-3	CASQTLAGGPVNTQYF